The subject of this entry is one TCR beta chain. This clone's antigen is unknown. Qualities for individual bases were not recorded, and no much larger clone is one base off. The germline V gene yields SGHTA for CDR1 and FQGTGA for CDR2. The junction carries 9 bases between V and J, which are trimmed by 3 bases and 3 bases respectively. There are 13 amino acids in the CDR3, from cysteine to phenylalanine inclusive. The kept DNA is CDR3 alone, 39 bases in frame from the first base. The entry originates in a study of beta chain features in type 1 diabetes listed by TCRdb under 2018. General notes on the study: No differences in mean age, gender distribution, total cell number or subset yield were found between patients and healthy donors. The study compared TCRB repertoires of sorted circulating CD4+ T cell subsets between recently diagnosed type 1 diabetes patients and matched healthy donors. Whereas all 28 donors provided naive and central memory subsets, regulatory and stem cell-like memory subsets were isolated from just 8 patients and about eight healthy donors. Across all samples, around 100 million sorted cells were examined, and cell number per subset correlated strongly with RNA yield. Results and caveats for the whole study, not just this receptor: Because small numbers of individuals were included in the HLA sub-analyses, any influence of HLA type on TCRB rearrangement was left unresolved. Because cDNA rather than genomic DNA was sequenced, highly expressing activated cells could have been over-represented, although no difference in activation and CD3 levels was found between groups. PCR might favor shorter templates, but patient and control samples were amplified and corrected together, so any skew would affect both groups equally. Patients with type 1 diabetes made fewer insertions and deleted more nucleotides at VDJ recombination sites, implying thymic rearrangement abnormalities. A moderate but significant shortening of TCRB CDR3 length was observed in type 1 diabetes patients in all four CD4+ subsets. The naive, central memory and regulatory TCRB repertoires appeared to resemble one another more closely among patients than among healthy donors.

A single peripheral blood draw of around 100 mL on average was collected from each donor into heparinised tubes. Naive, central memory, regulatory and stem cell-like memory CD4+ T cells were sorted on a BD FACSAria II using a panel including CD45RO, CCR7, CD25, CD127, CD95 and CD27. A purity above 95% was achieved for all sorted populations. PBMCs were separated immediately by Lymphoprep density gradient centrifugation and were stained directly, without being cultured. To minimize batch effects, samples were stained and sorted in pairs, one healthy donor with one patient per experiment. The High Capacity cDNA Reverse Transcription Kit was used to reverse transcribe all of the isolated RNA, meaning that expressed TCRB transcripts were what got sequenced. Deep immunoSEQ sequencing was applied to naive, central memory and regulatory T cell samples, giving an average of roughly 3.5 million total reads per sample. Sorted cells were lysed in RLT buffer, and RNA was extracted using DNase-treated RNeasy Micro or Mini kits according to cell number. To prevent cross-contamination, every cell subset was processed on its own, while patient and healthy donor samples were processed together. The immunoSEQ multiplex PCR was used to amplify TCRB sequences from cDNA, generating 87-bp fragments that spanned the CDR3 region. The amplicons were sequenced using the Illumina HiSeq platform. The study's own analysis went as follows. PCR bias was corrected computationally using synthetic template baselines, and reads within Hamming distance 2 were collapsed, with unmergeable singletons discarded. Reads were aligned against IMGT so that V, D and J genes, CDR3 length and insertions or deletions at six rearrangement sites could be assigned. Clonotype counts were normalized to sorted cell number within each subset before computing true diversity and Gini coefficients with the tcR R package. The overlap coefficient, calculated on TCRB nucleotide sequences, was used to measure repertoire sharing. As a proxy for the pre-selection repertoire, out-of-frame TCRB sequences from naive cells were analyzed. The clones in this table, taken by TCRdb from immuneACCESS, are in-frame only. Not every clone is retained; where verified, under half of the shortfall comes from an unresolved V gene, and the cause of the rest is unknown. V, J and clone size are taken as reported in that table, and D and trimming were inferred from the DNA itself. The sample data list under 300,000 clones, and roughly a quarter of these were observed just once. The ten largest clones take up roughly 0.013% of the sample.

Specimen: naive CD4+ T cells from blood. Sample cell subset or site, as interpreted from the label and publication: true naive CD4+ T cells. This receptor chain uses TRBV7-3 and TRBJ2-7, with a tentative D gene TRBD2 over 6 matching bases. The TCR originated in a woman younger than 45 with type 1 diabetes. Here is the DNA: TGTGCCAGCAGCTTCGGGGGAGGCTACGAGCAGTACTTC. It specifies CASSFGGGYEQYF.